The 18 T cell receptor beta chains reported below all come from one sample, sequenced in a study of read filtering for tumor transcriptome and immune sequencing. From roughly 390 ng of RNA, a library with molecular barcoded alpha/delta and beta/gamma adaptors was made. TCRdb reprocessed the reads via MiXCR and lists one record per CDR3 protein. Of tens of thousands of distinct CDR3 sequences in the sample, about 15% were seen once. Sequenced material: a population of CD138-negative cells sorted from bone marrow. These receptors came from a donor at least 40 years old with multiple myeloma.

In its sample, this clonotype was seen many times. The genes are TRBV7-9 and TRBJ1-1; possibly TRBD1 for D (6 bases). In germline, CDR1 is SEHNR, CDR2 FQNEAQ (reference sequence). Trimming removed 6 bases from V and 1 base from J, with 9 bases in between. The CDR3 has 13 residues. In nucleotides, the CDR3 is TGTGCCAGCAGGGACAGCCGGAACACTGAAGCTTTCTTT. Translated: CASRDSRNTEAFF.

Concerning this clonotype itself: The CDR3 carries no conserved terminal phenylalanine or tryptophan, so it likely arises from a read error. The chain joins TRBV5-1 to TRBJ2-2; D might be TRBD2 (6 bases). Germline V CDR1 and CDR2: SGHRS, YFSETQ. The CDR3 is 15 amino acids. CDR3 protein: CASSLATSYTGELFL. In DNA form, the CDR3 reads TGCGCCAGCAGCTTGGCGACTAGTTATACCGGGGAACTGTTTCTT.

This clonotype was found many times. J is TRBJ1-2 and V is TRBV20-1; possible D gene TRBD1, 6 bases. The CDR3 loop spans 13 amino acids. The germline V gene has CDR1 DFQATT and CDR2 SNEGSKA (reference sequence). Trimming took off 3 bases at V and 3 bases at J, with 11 bases between the two ends. The CDR3 spells CSASQGRDYGYTF. CDR3 sequence (DNA): TGCAGTGCTAGCCAGGGGCGAGACTATGGCTACACCTTC.

This clonotype was seen a handful of times. The chain is built from TRBV5-1 and TRBJ2-1, with 8 nucleotides matching TRBD1. After removal of 4 bases from V and 3 bases from J, the junction contained 9 bases not matched to a gene. Germline V CDR1 and CDR2: SGHRS, YFSETQ. This CDR3 spans 16 amino acids. CDR3 sequence reads: CASSASGTGIYNEQFF. The CDR3, as DNA: TGCGCCAGCAGCGCCTCCGGGACAGGAATCTACAATGAGCAGTTCTTC.

This clonotype showed up just a few times. The chain employs TRBV30 and TRBJ2-3; 8 bases are shared with TRBD1. The CDR3 runs 14 residues. CDR1 and CDR2 from the germline V gene are GTSNPN and SVGIG (reference sequence). The V segment lost 5 bases and the J segment 2 bases; nucleotides outside the gene matches: 6. CDR3 coding DNA: TGTGCCTGGGGACAGGGCCCCCTCACAGATACGCAGTATTTT. Amino acid sequence: CAWGQGPLTDTQYF. The full variable domain, rest sourced from reference TRBV30 and TRBJ2-3, is SQTIHQWPATLVQPVGSPLSLECTVEGTSNPNLYWYRQAAGRGLQLLFYSVGIGQISSEVPQNLSASRPQDRQFILSSKKLLLSDSGFYLCAWGQGPLTDTQYFGPGTRLTVL.

This clonotype was detected many times. V gene TRBV6-6 combines with J gene TRBJ2-5; D remains ambiguous. Between the trimmed V and J ends, which lost 7 bases and 5 bases, there was a span of 11 bases. In germline, CDR1 is MNHNY, CDR2 SVGAGI (reference sequence). This CDR3 spans 12 amino acids. CDR3 in DNA: TGTGCCAGCAAACGCCCAAGGGAGACCCAGTACTTC. This sequence encodes CASKRPRETQYF.

This clonotype was counted between two and nine times. A read error may explain this, as a much larger clone is one base away. The chain couples TRBV5-1 to TRBJ2-2; tentative D call: TRBD2 (5 bases). Trimming left V 2 bases short and J 4 bases short, with 12 bases between. Germline V gives CDR1 SGHRS, CDR2 YFSETQ. The CDR3 consists of 15 residues. The CDR3: CASSLGGLSTGELFF. CDR3 in DNA: TGCGCCAGCAGCTTAGGAGGATTAAGCACCGGGGAGCTGTTTTTT.

There are many counts of this clonotype. The rearrangement uses TRBV11-3 and TRBJ1-1; D unresolved. The germline CDR1 and CDR2 sequences are SGHNT and YENEEA. The CDR3 totals 13 residues. The V and J ends lost 4 bases and 1 base respectively, with 7 bases between them. The CDR3 region is CASSWTENTEAFF. CDR3 DNA sequence: TGTGCCAGCAGCTGGACTGAGAACACTGAAGCTTTCTTT.

With respect to this clonotype: A far larger clone is off by one base, so a read error is likely. Written as DNA, the CDR3 is TGTGCCTGCAGCCAAGAATCCCACACCGGGGAGCTGTTTTTT. Translating it yields CACSQESHTGELFF. The chain uses TRBV3-2 and TRBJ2-2. TRBV3-2 is a recognized pseudogene. CDR3 length equals 14 residues.

This clonotype was seen ten or more times. This chain joins TRBV2 and TRBJ2-1, with D unresolved. V shed 3 bases and J shed 0 bases, with 6 bases lying between them. CDR1 and CDR2 (germline): SNHLY, FYNNEI. The CDR3 length is 14 residues. CDR3 in amino acids: CASSERRSYNEQFF. The CDR3 DNA follows: TGTGCCAGCAGTGAGAGGCGCTCCTACAATGAGCAGTTCTTC.

This clonotype occurred once. A much bigger clone sits one base away, suggesting this may be a read error. The chain combines TRBV7-6 with TRBJ1-3; D is undetermined. Germline assignment: CDR1 SGHVS and CDR2 FNYEAQ. The CDR3 is 14 residues long. CDR3 nucleotide sequence: TGTGCCTGCAGCTTAGAAGTCGGTGGAAACACCATATATTTT. Translating it yields CACSLEVGGNTIYF. Full variable domain (outside the CDR3, taken from reference TRBV7-6 and TRBJ1-3): GAGVSQSPRYKVTKRGQDVALRCDPISGHVSLYWYRQALGQGPEFLTYFNYEAQQDKSGLPNDRFSAERPEGSISTLTIQRTEQRDSAMYRCACSLEVGGNTIYFGEGSWLTVV.

To note about this clonotype: Because it lacks the conserved phenylalanine or tryptophan at the end, this CDR3 is likely a read error. The V and J genes are TRBV20-1 and TRBJ2-7; 7 bases match TRBD1. The germline V gene encodes CDR1 DFQATT and CDR2 SNEGSKA (reference sequence). The V segment lost 5 bases and the J segment 1 base; nucleotides outside the gene matches: 8. The CDR3 has 14 amino acids. In DNA form, the CDR3 reads TGCAGTGCTCTTACAGGGGTTAATTCCTACGAGCAGTACTCC. It yields the protein CSALTGVNSYEQYS.

This clonotype showed up many times. The genes are TRBV25-1 and TRBJ2-1; D might be TRBD2 (5 bases). Germline V gene lookup returns CDR1 MGHDK and CDR2 SYGVNS. There are 14 residues in the CDR3. V was pared by 6 bases and J by 9 bases, with 18 bases between. CDR3 sequence reads: CASRVGVIGGEQFF. Written as DNA, the CDR3 is TGTGCCAGCAGGGTGGGAGTCATCGGAGGTGAGCAGTTCTTC.

This clonotype came up many times. The chain combines TRBV6-2 or TRBV6-3 with TRBJ1-5; 10 bases fit TRBD1. The germline V gene encodes CDR1 MNHEY and CDR2 SVGEGT. This CDR3 is built from 20 residues. V shed 0 bases, J shed 1 base, and the junction held 12 bases outside the gene matches. The CDR3 DNA is TGTGCCAGCAGTTACTCGGAGACAGGGGGCGCCCGGATAAGCAATCAGCCCCAGCATTTT. Translating it yields CASSYSETGGARISNQPQHF.

In this sample, this clonotype turned up many times. J is TRBJ2-5 and V is TRBV19; D unclear. CDR1 and CDR2 (germline): LNHDA, SQIVND (reference sequence). V dropped 0 bases and J dropped 4 bases, with 12 bases sitting between them. This CDR3 has 15 residues. CDR3 amino acids: CASSIENSSGETQYF. The CDR3 DNA sequence: TGTGCCAGTAGTATAGAAAATTCGAGTGGAGAGACCCAGTACTTC.

Points on this clonotype: This clone may be a read error of a much larger clone one base away. The gene calls are TRBV15 and TRBJ2-5; D remains ambiguous. The CDR3 is made up of 14 amino acids. CDR1 LNHNV and CDR2 YYDKDF come from the germline V gene (reference sequence). Trimming removed 1 base from V and 5 bases from J, with 11 bases in between. CDR3 nucleotides: TGTGCCACCAGCAGAGGTGTCAGCAAGGAGACCCAGTACTTC. It encodes CATSRGVSKETQYF.

This clonotype came up many times. The rearrangement links TRBV10-3 to TRBJ2-3, with 10 bases fitting TRBD1. The CDR3 has 15 amino acids. After removal of 6 bases from V and 4 bases from J, the junction contained 7 bases not matched to a gene. The germline V gene has CDR1 ENHRY and CDR2 SYGVKD. CDR3 sequence: CAISVGQGNADTQYF. Written as DNA, the CDR3 is TGTGCCATCAGCGTGGGACAGGGGAACGCAGATACGCAGTATTTT.

This clonotype was detected many times. The chain employs TRBV20-1 and TRBJ2-5; 9 bases line up with TRBD2. V dropped 1 base and J dropped 1; count of bases not matched to a gene: 22. The CDR3 contains 21 residues. Looked up from germline, CDR1 is DFQATT and CDR2 is SNEGSKA (reference sequence). The CDR3 loop reads CSARVGAGGREVPGFQETQYF. The CDR3, as DNA: TGCAGTGCTAGAGTGGGAGCGGGAGGCCGGGAAGTTCCTGGATTCCAAGAGACCCAGTACTTC.